This TCR beta chain was identified in a study of radiotherapy plus CTLA-4 blockade in lung cancer. General observations from the study: Dynamics of early blood T cell clones, together with interferon-beta, were reportedly the best predictors of response. Tumor-origin TCR clones grew in blood after radiotherapy plus ipilimumab.

V lost 3 bases and J lost 0, with 11 bases in between. This CDR3 has 15 amino acids. Germline V gives CDR1 MGHDK, CDR2 SYGVNS. The repertoire was sequenced with immunoSEQ multiplex PCR; TCRdb's copy has only in-frame clones and lacks some. The table shows over 45,000 clones, with less than 85% occurring only once. Those patients who had chemo-refractory metastatic non-small-cell lung cancer were given focal radiation along with CTLA-4 blockade through ipilimumab. Points on this clone: Its specificity is not known.

The TCR was taken from a human donor with non-small cell lung cancer who had a complete response to radiotherapy plus ipilimumab. The specimen comprised peripheral blood, sampled from a patient treated with radiotherapy plus ipilimumab. The chain has TRBV25-1 and TRBJ1-1; D is unclear. The CDR3 spells CASSDPGKMNTEAFF. In nucleotides, the CDR3 is TGTGCCAGCAGTGACCCGGGGAAAATGAACACTGAAGCTTTCTTT. The full variable domain, rest sourced from reference TRBV25-1 and TRBJ1-1, is EADIYQTPRYLVIGTGKKITLECSQTMGHDKMYWYQQDPGMELHLIHYSYGVNSTEKGDLSSESTVSRIRTEHFPLTLESARPSHTSQYLCASSDPGKMNTEAFFGQGTRLTVV.